Below are 14 T cell receptor beta chains sequenced from a single sample in a study of blood T cell repertoires in COVID-19. Sequenced by immunoSEQ multiplex PCR; TCRdb stores in-frame clones only, minus some. The sample yields roughly 98,000 clones, around four fifths seen once. Source material: peripheral blood. The receptors derive from a woman aged 70-85 years with active or convalescent COVID-19.

The chain is built from TRBV11-2 and TRBJ1-2, with no clear D. The CDR3 length is 15 residues. Germline CDR1 SGHAT, CDR2 FQNNGV. V was clipped by 2 bases and J by 1 base, with 11 bases between them. CDR3 in amino acids: CASSLFQSSNYGYTF. The CDR3 coding sequence is TGTGCCAGCAGCTTATTTCAATCGAGTAACTATGGCTACACCTTC.

The V gene is TRBV9, the J gene TRBJ2-1, with TRBD1 identical over 8 bases. Germline CDR1 is SGDLS and CDR2 is YYNGEE. With V trimmed by 0 bases and J by 8 bases, 7 bases remained unmatched. This CDR3 spans 15 amino acids. The CDR3 spells CASSVVGQGLDEQFF. CDR3 nucleotides: TGTGCCAGCAGCGTAGTAGGACAGGGACTCGATGAGCAGTTCTTC.

The chain employs TRBV12-3 or TRBV12-4 and TRBJ2-2; 9 nucleotides align to TRBD1. The CDR3 is 13 residues long. V was pared by 4 bases and J by 6 bases, with 0 bases of the junction left unmatched. The CDR3 spells CASSYRGPGELFF. The CDR3 DNA reads as TGTGCCAGCAGTTACAGGGGGCCCGGGGAGCTGTTTTTT.

The rearrangement joins TRBV6-2 or TRBV6-3 to TRBJ1-5; tentative D call: TRBD1 (5 bases). The germline V gene encodes CDR1 MNHEY and CDR2 SVGEGT. Trimming left V 2 bases short and J 3 bases short, with 11 bases between. The CDR3 is made up of 15 amino acids. The CDR3 here is CASSYAGINNQPQHF. CDR3 in DNA: TGTGCCAGCAGTTACGCAGGGATAAACAATCAGCCCCAGCATTTT.

This clone was recorded only once. This chain uses TRBV29-1 with TRBJ2-3; 10 positions agree with TRBD2. This CDR3 contains 15 residues. J lost 2 bases, V lost 6 bases, and 8 bases had no gene match. Germline values: CDR1 SQVTM, CDR2 ANQGSEA. CDR3 DNA: TGCAGCGTGTGGGGGCTAGCGGGGGCCACAGATACGCAGTATTTT. Protein product: CSVWGLAGATDTQYF.

V and J are TRBV24-1 and TRBJ2-1; D perhaps matches TRBD1 (6 bases). The V end was cut by 7 bases, the J end by 10 bases, with 10 bases between. Germline-derived CDR1 and CDR2 are KGHDR and SFDVKD. The CDR3 length is 11 residues. Here the CDR3 DNA reads TGTGCCACCAGCGTGAGGGGGGAGCAGTTCTTC. This translates into CATSVRGEQFF.

The chain employs TRBV19 and TRBJ1-5; TRBD1 matches at 10 bases. The CDR3 is 15 amino acids. Germline V gene lookup returns CDR1 LNHDA and CDR2 SQIVND (reference sequence). V shed 5 bases and J 6 bases; nucleotides not matched to a gene: 7. As DNA, the CDR3 is TGTGCCAGTAGTGTCCGGACAGGGGGGGGTCAGCCCCAGCATTTT. Amino acid sequence: CASSVRTGGGQPQHF.

This sequence joins TRBV12-3 or TRBV12-4 and TRBJ2-1, with 12 bases aligning to TRBD2. Unmatched junction bases numbered 6, after V lost 8 bases and J lost 10 bases. This CDR3 spans 13 amino acids. The CDR3 DNA follows: TGTGCCAGCGAGACTAGCGGGGGTCGGGAGCAGTTCTTC. This codes for CASETSGGREQFF.

The J gene is TRBJ2-7, the V gene TRBV27; TRBD2 aligns across 7 bases. Germline values: CDR1 MNHEY, CDR2 SMNVEV (reference sequence). V dropped 4 bases and J dropped 0; count of bases not matched to a gene: 18. This CDR3 contains 19 residues. DNA of the CDR3: TGTGCCAGCAGTTCGTGGGAACCCTCGGGAGGTCGACGCTCCTACGAGCAGTACTTC. This gives the protein CASSSWEPSGGRRSYEQYF.

The chain joins TRBV10-3 to TRBJ2-3; 7 bases map to TRBD1. Germline CDR1 is ENHRY and CDR2 is SYGVKD. V lost 5 bases to trimming and J lost 1 base; unmatched junction nucleotides: 6. The CDR3 has 15 residues. Here the CDR3 reads CAISKTGVGTDTQYF. In nucleotides, the CDR3 is TGTGCCATCAGTAAAACAGGGGTGGGCACAGATACGCAGTATTTT.

This chain links TRBV3-1 (or the pseudogene TRBV3-2) with TRBJ1-4; D is undetermined. This CDR3 contains 15 residues. Deletions cut 2 bases from V and 6 bases from J, with 13 bases between. In germline, CDR1 is LGHDT, CDR2 YNNKEL (reference sequence). The chain's CDR3 is CASSQSWASYEKLFF. The DNA of the CDR3 is TGTGCCAGCAGCCAAAGCTGGGCAAGTTATGAAAAACTGTTTTTT.

The V call is TRBV23-1, the J call TRBJ1-5; TRBD1 matches 8 bases. TRBV23-1 is annotated as an ORF whose role is uncertain. The CDR3 length is 16 residues. Germline trimming cut 3 bases from V and 5 bases from J; bases unmatched to any gene: 9. The CDR3 DNA reads TGCGCCAGCAGTCATCCGACAGGGGCTTGGCATCAGCCCCAGCATTTT. Translated, it gives CASSHPTGAWHQPQHF.

This clone has only a few counts. This chain connects TRBV20-1 to TRBJ2-2; 8 nucleotides align to TRBD1. Unmatched junction bases numbered 8, after V lost 3 bases and J lost 5 bases. Germline CDR1 is DFQATT and CDR2 is SNEGSKA (reference sequence). This CDR3 spans 15 amino acids. CDR3 nucleotide sequence: TGCAGTGCTAGTAAAAGGACAGGGAGTACCGGGGAGCTGTTTTTT. Amino acid sequence: CSASKRTGSTGELFF.

This chain uses TRBV10-1 with TRBJ1-2; 8 bases agree with TRBD1. The ends lost 4 bases at V and 3 bases at J; junction bases unmatched: 7. The CDR3 is 15 residues long. Germline V gene sequence: CDR1 WNHNN, CDR2 SYGVQD (reference sequence). The DNA for the CDR3 is TGCGCCAGCAGTGGCCATGCGACAGGGGACTATGGCTACACCTTC. It codes for CASSGHATGDYGYTF.